This T cell receptor (beta chain) was identified during a study of PD-1 blockade in classical Hodgkin lymphoma. At the level of the study: Patients were dosed intravenously with nivolumab at 3 mg/kg every 2 weeks. The study's findings and limits: Prior to therapy, complete responders displayed diversity much like that of newly diagnosed patients. Patients who began taking nivolumab under 1 year after ASCT were left out. The CD4+ diversity rise by C4D1 was clearest in complete responders.

The CDR3 sequence is 15 residues long. Germline assignment: CDR1 MNHEY and CDR2 SVGAGI. Germline trimming cut 2 bases from V and 3 bases from J; bases unmatched to any gene: 1. Assay: immunoSEQ multiplex PCR; the TCRdb copy retains only in-frame clones and omits some. The repertoire holds fewer than 50,000 clones, with roughly 73% as singletons. Time point: cycle 4 day 1 (C4D1), after less than 7 weeks of nivolumab. Relapses following autologous stem cell transplantation were seen in all patients, with brentuximab vedotin exposure varying. Of note for this clone: Its antigen is unknown. Different DNA sequences within this sample yield the same CDR3.

The receptor was derived from a human donor with classical Hodgkin lymphoma. The genes are TRBV6-5 and TRBJ2-3; TRBD1 matches 11 bases. The sample was peripheral blood mononuclear cells (PBMCs), taken before the fourth cycle of nivolumab. As DNA, the CDR3 is TGTGCCAGCAGTTACGGGACAGGGGGGACAGATACGCAGTATTTT. Amino acid sequence: CASSYGTGGTDTQYF.